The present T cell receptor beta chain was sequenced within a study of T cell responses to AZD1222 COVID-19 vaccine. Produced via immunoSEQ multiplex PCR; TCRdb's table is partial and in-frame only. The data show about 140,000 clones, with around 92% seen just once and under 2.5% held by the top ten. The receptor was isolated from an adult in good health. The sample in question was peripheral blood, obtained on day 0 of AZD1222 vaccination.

The CDR3 loop is CASSSHLGISQPQHF. As DNA, the CDR3 is TGTGCCAGCAGCTCTCATTTGGGGATCAGTCAGCCCCAGCATTTT. The rearrangement joins TRBV5-5 to TRBJ1-5; D not resolved. The CDR3 runs to 15 residues. V lost 3 bases, J lost 6 bases, and 16 bases lay in between. Germline values: CDR1 SGHKS, CDR2 YYEKEE (reference sequence).